Below are 19 T cell receptor beta chains sequenced from a single sample in a study of CD8 T cells in ankylosing spondylitis. TCRdb reprocessed the 5' RACE reads with MiXCR, giving one entry per CDR3 protein. The sample holds over 130,000 distinct CDR3 sequences, approximately 44% seen once. The specimen sequenced was synovial fluid, either unsorted or a sorted T cell fraction (not recorded which). The receptors here all came from a male donor with ankylosing spondylitis.

V usage is TRBV5-1 and J usage is TRBJ2-3; TRBD1 agrees at 7 bases. Germline V gene sequence: CDR1 SGHRS, CDR2 YFSETQ. This CDR3 is 15 amino acids long. J was trimmed by 3 bases and V by 4 bases; bases with no gene match: 8. The CDR3 here is CASSPDRVLTDTQYF. CDR3 bases: TGCGCCAGCAGCCCAGACAGGGTATTAACAGATACGCAGTATTTT.

This chain connects TRBV21-1 to TRBJ2-2; the table gives TRBD1 as D, unverified against the DNA. TRBV21-1 constitutes a pseudogene. This CDR3 is built from 15 residues. CDR3: CASSTRGKNTGELFF. Here the CDR3 DNA reads TGTGCCAGCAGCACCAGGGGGAAGAACACCGGGGAGCTGTTTTTT.

This clonotype was found a few times. The rearrangement joins TRBV20-1 to TRBJ2-3, with D unclear. From germline, CDR1 is DFQATT and CDR2 SNEGSKA (reference sequence). The CDR3 has 10 residues. Trimming removed 4 bases at V and 5 bases at J, with 4 bases between. Written as DNA, the CDR3 is TGCAGTGCTACATTAGATACGCAGTATTTT. This gives the protein CSATLDTQYF.

The chain recombines TRBV9 with TRBJ2-3; D remains ambiguous. CDR1 SGDLS and CDR2 YYNGEE come from the germline V gene. The CDR3 spans 19 residues. The V end lost 0 bases, the J end lost 2 bases, and 22 bases lay between the germline ends. The CDR3 region is CASSVGEQTVAFFTDTQYF. DNA of the CDR3: TGTGCCAGCAGCGTAGGGGAACAGACCGTTGCTTTTTTCACAGATACGCAGTATTTT.

The chain carries TRBV4-1 and TRBJ2-1, with no clear D. CDR1 is MGHRA, CDR2 YSYEKL, per germline. This CDR3 has 17 residues. V was trimmed by 4 bases and J by 3 bases, leaving 19 bases between them. CDR3 coding DNA: TGCGCCAGCAGCCCCCCCGGCCTCAGAACTGGCTACAATGAGCAGTTCTTC. This encodes CASSPPGLRTGYNEQFF.

The CDR3: CSTTGTGDQRTSYEQYF. The DNA of the CDR3 is TGCAGTACGACCGGGACAGGGGATCAACGGACCTCCTACGAGCAGTACTTC. The chain carries TRBV20-1 and TRBJ2-7, with TRBD1 matching over 10 bases. This CDR3 is 17 amino acids long. Germline V CDR1 and CDR2: DFQATT, SNEGSKA (reference sequence). V lost 8 bases and J lost 0; bases outside the gene matches: 16.

This clonotype was picked up a small number of times. CDR3 sequence reads: CAISGQGVYEQYF. For the CDR3, the DNA is TGTGCCATCAGTGGACAGGGTGTGTACGAGCAGTACTTC. The V call is TRBV10-3, the J call TRBJ2-7; 7 bases fit TRBD1. The CDR3 totals 13 residues. Unmatched junction bases numbered 4, after V lost 4 bases and J lost 4 bases. Germline values: CDR1 ENHRY, CDR2 SYGVKD.

The chain carries TRBV11-2 and TRBJ2-5; unclear D gene. Germline V gene data show CDR1 as SGHAT and CDR2 as FQNNGV. V lost 1 base and J lost 4, with 7 bases in between. CDR3 length: 13 amino acids. The CDR3 spells CASSLVPPETQYF. The CDR3 bases are TGTGCCAGCAGCTTAGTTCCTCCAGAGACCCAGTACTTC.

This clonotype was found a few times. This sequence joins TRBV27 and TRBJ2-1; tentative D call: TRBD1 (6 bases). The CDR3 is 15 residues long. Germline CDR1 MNHEY, CDR2 SMNVEV (reference sequence). The germline V and J ends were trimmed by 2 bases and 6 bases, with 14 bases remaining between them. In nucleotides, the CDR3 is TGTGCCAGCAGTTTAGAGGGGGAAGGCCTCAATGAGCAGTTCTTC. Protein sequence: CASSLEGEGLNEQFF.

The V gene is TRBV5-8, the J gene TRBJ1-1; 7 bases align to TRBD1. Germline lookup yields CDR1 SGHTS and CDR2 YDEGEE. This CDR3 has 15 residues. The V and J ends lost 2 bases and 0 bases, in that order; junction bases with no gene match: 4. This CDR3 is CASSLVDRLNTEAFF. The CDR3 DNA reads TGTGCCAGCAGCTTAGTGGACAGGTTGAACACTGAAGCTTTCTTT. Combining the CDR3 with reference TRBV5-8 and TRBJ1-1 gives the whole variable domain EAGVTQSPTHLIKTRGQQATLRCSPISGHTSVYWYQQALGLGLQFLLWYDEGEERNRGNFPPRFSGRQFPNYSSELNVNALELEDSALYLCASSLVDRLNTEAFFGQGTRLTVV.

The V and J genes are TRBV4-3 and TRBJ1-4; D is unclear. CDR1 is LGHNA, CDR2 YSLEER, per germline. V lost 0 bases, J lost 6 bases, and 11 bases lay in between. CDR3 size: 15 residues. DNA of the CDR3: TGCGCCAGCAGCCAAGATGAGGGATTTGATGAAAAACTGTTTTTT. It codes for CASSQDEGFDEKLFF.

V gene TRBV14 combines with J gene TRBJ1-1; D is uncertain. CDR1 SGHDN and CDR2 FVKESK come from the germline V gene. This CDR3 spans 13 amino acids. V lost 1 base, J lost 2 bases, and 5 bases lay in between. The CDR3 loop reads CASSQVRNTEAFF. The CDR3 DNA follows: TGTGCCAGCAGCCAAGTGCGTAACACTGAAGCTTTCTTT.

V usage is TRBV5-4 and J usage is TRBJ2-5; TRBD2 aligns across 8 bases. With 3 bases clipped from V and 5 bases from J, the junction kept 6 bases outside the gene matches. This CDR3 is built from 14 residues. Germline lookup yields CDR1 SGHNT and CDR2 YYREEE (reference sequence). This chain's CDR3 is CASSSGGGYETQYF. The CDR3 DNA is TGTGCCAGCAGCTCCGGGGGGGGGTATGAGACCCAGTACTTC.

This chain uses TRBV5-6 with TRBJ2-2; D is ambiguous. Per germline, CDR1 SGHDT and CDR2 YYEEEE. This CDR3 is 16 amino acids long. V was cut by 1 base and J by 2 bases, with 12 bases left in between. The CDR3 region has the DNA TGTGCCAGCAGCTTGAATGTTAACCTCAACACCGGGGAGCTGTTTTTT. As protein: CASSLNVNLNTGELFF.

The genes are TRBV19 and TRBJ1-5; D unresolved. The CDR3 is made up of 13 amino acids. Per germline, CDR1 LNHDA and CDR2 SQIVND (reference sequence). The V end lost 3 bases, the J end lost 10 bases, and 13 bases lay between the germline ends. CDR3 nucleotides: TGTGCCAGTAGTATCGTCCTCCCTTATCCCCAGCATTTT. This translates into CASSIVLPYPQHF.

J is TRBJ1-2 and V is TRBV3-1; 7 bases agree with TRBD1. Trimming removed 1 base from V and 6 bases from J; junction bases left unmatched: 2. The CDR3 length is 13 residues. Germline loops: CDR1 LGHDT, CDR2 YNNKEL (reference sequence). CDR3 DNA: TGTGCCAGCAGCCAAGGACAGGGCCATGGCTACACCTTC. Its translation is CASSQGQGHGYTF.

This clonotype was counted many times. This chain uses TRBV7-9 with TRBJ2-5, with 8 nucleotides matching TRBD2. Trimming cost V 6 bases and J 1 base; bases outside gene matches: 10. The CDR3 loop spans 16 amino acids. In germline, CDR1 is SEHNR, CDR2 FQNEAQ (reference sequence). The DNA of the CDR3 is TGTGCCAGCAGTCCCAGGGTAGCGGGAACCCAAGAGACCCAGTACTTC. It codes for CASSPRVAGTQETQYF.

This clonotype was found a few times. The chain recombines TRBV6-2 or TRBV6-3 with TRBJ2-2, with TRBD1 matching over 11 bases. V trimming: 6 bases; J trimming: 6 bases; junction bases outside the gene matches: 6. This CDR3 is built from 15 residues. Germline V gives CDR1 MNHEY, CDR2 SVGEGT. CDR3 in amino acids: CASSPDRGQAGELFF. The DNA of the CDR3 is TGTGCCAGCAGCCCGGACAGGGGGCAAGCCGGGGAGCTGTTTTTT.

This clonotype occurred a few times. The chain links TRBV4-1 to TRBJ1-5; the D is unclear. The CDR3 length is 16 residues. CDR1 and CDR2 from the germline V gene are MGHRA and YSYEKL. Trimming pared 0 bases from V and 6 bases from J, leaving 15 bases between. CDR3 DNA: TGCGCCAGCAGCCAAGAGGGCAGGAACCGGATTCAGCCCCAGCATTTT. Its protein is CASSQEGRNRIQPQHF.